This record covers a single T cell receptor beta chain. The antigen is unknown. This record belongs to a study of response to subunit inactivated influenza vaccine. From the RT-PCR reads, TCRdb called clonotypes with MiXCR, one entry per CDR3 protein. In the table there are roughly 650,000 distinct CDR3 sequences, 14% of which are singletons. Germline V gene data show CDR1 as SGHRS and CDR2 as YFSETQ. The V and J ends lost 4 bases and 1 base, in that order; junction bases with no gene match: 9. The CDR3 is 16 amino acids. Study outcomes and limitations: The study's authors posited that every seasonal influenza vaccination enlists few new T cells.

The clonotype originates from a man over 45 who received an inactivated influenza vaccine. The input for sequencing was PBMCs from blood, taken around two weeks before vaccination. The chain joins TRBV5-1 to TRBJ2-5; 8 bases are a match to TRBD1. The CDR3 spells CASSIGTTGGQETQYF. The CDR3 DNA sequence: TGCGCCAGCAGCATTGGTACTACAGGGGGCCAAGAGACCCAGTACTTC.